Listed below are T cell receptor beta chains from one sample, sequenced in a study of shared clonotypes between healthy human individuals. The method was immunoSEQ multiplex PCR; TCRdb's version includes in-frame clones alone and lacks a portion of them. The sample includes 2 million to 2.5 million clones, approximately 96% of them seen just once. Sequenced sample: naive CD4+ T cells sorted from blood. These receptors all come from a man aged 18 to 30 in good health. CDR3s include the opening cysteine and the closing phenylalanine or tryptophan. The D gene is left open where the match is weak. Clone size is shown for a subset of rows, as once, few, many or a class of expanded clone.

v_call	d_call	clone_size	j_call	cdr3_aa	cdr3_nt
TRBV5-4	.	once	TRBJ2-1	CASGRQGGDNEQFF	TGTGCCAGCGGACGACAGGGAGGCGACAATGAGCAGTTCTTC
TRBV6-5	TRBD1	once	TRBJ1-2	CASSWQTGGKNYGYTF	TGTGCCAGCAGTTGGCAAACAGGGGGCAAGAACTATGGCTACACCTTC
TRBV27	.	.	TRBJ2-1	CASSLWGDEQFF	TGTGCCAGCAGTTTATGGGGCGATGAGCAGTTCTTC
TRBV6-5	.	.	TRBJ2-7	CASSYKRGTYEQYF	TGTGCCAGCAGTTATAAGAGGGGCACCTACGAGCAGTACTTC
TRBV28	.	once	TRBJ2-7	CASSPPGLSEQYF	TGTGCCAGCAGCCCGCCGGGACTTTCCGAGCAGTACTTC
TRBV6-6	.	.	TRBJ1-1	CASSSPGTYLAFF	TGTGCCAGCAGTTCCCCAGGGACTTATTTAGCTTTCTTT
TRBV5-4	TRBD1	once	TRBJ1-2	CASSSPTGLYGYTF	TGTGCCAGCAGCTCTCCGACAGGGTTATATGGCTACACCTTC
TRBV4-1	.	.	TRBJ1-1	CASSRFGRSFGRENTEAFF	TGCGCCAGCAGCCGCTTCGGGCGATCCTTTGGAAGGGAGAACACTGAAGCTTTCTTT
TRBV7-2	.	once	TRBJ2-7	CASSRTQTTYEQYF	TGTGCCAGCAGCCGGACACAAACCACCTACGAGCAGTACTTC
TRBV5-4	.	.	TRBJ1-1	CASSLVGGVTEAFF	TGTGCCAGCAGCTTGGTGGGGGGCGTCACTGAAGCTTTCTTT
TRBV5-4	TRBD1	.	TRBJ2-7	CASSWTGGRSYEQYF	TGTGCCAGCAGCTGGACAGGGGGCCGCTCCTACGAGCAGTACTTC
TRBV2	TRBD1	.	TRBJ1-5	CASSVGQGNTQPQHF	TGTGCCAGCAGTGTGGGACAGGGTAATACTCAGCCCCAGCATTTT
TRBV7-9	TRBD1	.	TRBJ1-1	CASSLALTGQMNTEAFF	TGTGCCAGCAGCTTAGCCCTTACGGGACAGATGAACACTGAAGCTTTCTTT
TRBV7-2	.	once	TRBJ1-5	CASSLVAAGLQPQHF	TGTGCCAGCAGCTTAGTGGCGGCAGGTCTACAGCCCCAGCATTTT
TRBV10-2	TRBD1	.	TRBJ1-5	CASMETGRQPQHF	TGCGCCAGCATGGAGACAGGGCGTCAGCCCCAGCATTTT
TRBV11-2	.	.	TRBJ2-7	CASSLSRVYEQYF	TGTGCCAGCAGCTTAAGCAGAGTCTACGAGCAGTACTTC
TRBV5-4	TRBD2	once	TRBJ2-5	CASSLGTSGQETQYF	TGTGCCAGCAGCCTTGGGACTAGCGGACAAGAGACCCAGTACTTC
TRBV6-5	TRBD2	.	TRBJ2-7	CASSKPGLADYEQYF	TGTGCCAGCAGTAAACCGGGACTAGCGGACTACGAGCAGTACTTC
TRBV4-3	.	.	TRBJ1-3	CASSLRDGLDTIYF	TGCGCCAGCAGCCTGCGGGACGGGCTGGACACCATATATTTT
TRBV5-1	.	.	TRBJ2-7	CASSSGQTYEQYF	TGCGCCAGCAGCTCCGGACAGACGTACGAGCAGTACTTC
TRBV30	.	.	TRBJ1-3	CAWSALLTGNSGNTIYF	TGTGCCTGGAGTGCCTTACTCACAGGGAACTCTGGAAACACCATATATTTT
TRBV2	.	.	TRBJ1-5	CASSEVDSNQPQHF	TGTGCCAGCAGTGAAGTCGACAGCAATCAGCCCCAGCATTTT
TRBV7-9	.	.	TRBJ2-2	CASRGSWAPNTGELFF	TGTGCCAGCAGGGGGAGTTGGGCACCGAACACCGGGGAGCTGTTTTTT
TRBV29-1	.	.	TRBJ1-1	CSAAMAGDTEAFF	TGCAGCGCCGCGATGGCGGGGGACACTGAAGCTTTCTTT
TRBV4-3	.	.	TRBJ1-1	CASSQDYRLNTEAFF	TGCGCCAGCAGCCAAGACTACCGGTTGAACACTGAAGCTTTCTTT
TRBV2	.	.	TRBJ2-2	CASSKNRDPGELFF	TGTGCCAGCAGTAAAAACAGGGATCCCGGGGAGCTGTTTTTT
TRBV27	.	.	TRBJ1-4	CASSFRGGGEKLFF	TGTGCCAGCAGTTTTAGGGGGGGTGGAGAAAAACTGTTTTTT
TRBV5-1	TRBD2	once	TRBJ2-7	CASRLTSGSVEQYF	TGCGCCAGCAGGCTGACTAGCGGGAGTGTCGAGCAGTACTTC
TRBV6-6	.	.	TRBJ2-5	CASSYPVGAQETQYF	TGTGCCAGCAGTTACCCGGTTGGGGCGCAAGAGACCCAGTACTTC
TRBV6-6	.	.	TRBJ1-1	CASSIQGQAEAFF	TGTGCCAGCAGCATTCAAGGTCAGGCTGAAGCTTTCTTT
TRBV6-5	TRBD1	.	TRBJ1-1	CASREGAGGTEAFF	TGTGCCAGCAGGGAGGGGGCAGGGGGCACTGAAGCTTTCTTT
TRBV30	.	.	TRBJ2-3	CAWSGLTKTSTDTQYF	TGTGCCTGGAGTGGGCTGACAAAAACTAGCACAGATACGCAGTATTTT